The rows below give T cell receptor beta chains drawn from one sample of a study of tumor-infiltrating lymphocytes in primary liver carcinoma. Via MiXCR, TCRdb re-called the multiplex PCR reads, giving one row per CDR3 protein. The table records some 320,000 distinct CDR3 sequences, 65% of them present only once. Sequenced sample: peripheral blood. Receptors were obtained from a man in his forties with primary liver carcinoma and hepatitis B virus infection. Each CDR3 is given with its conserved first and last residue. A D gene is named only where the DNA matches it firmly. Size tells how often a clone was seen (once, few, many) or the class of an expanded clone, and some rows leave it out.

j_gene: TRBJ2-5
v_gene: TRBV6-2/TRBV6-3
d_gene: TRBD2
abundance: many
CDR3aa: CASSYPLAGGETQYF
CDR3nt: TGTGCCAGCAGTTACCCGCTAGCGGGAGGGGAGACCCAGTACTTC

j_gene: TRBJ2-7
v_gene: TRBV12-3/TRBV12-4
d_gene: -
abundance: -
CDR3aa: CASGIQGYEQYF
CDR3nt: TGTGCCAGCGGAATACAGGGCTACGAGCAGTACTTC

j_gene: TRBJ1-4
v_gene: TRBV5-4
d_gene: -
abundance: few
CDR3aa: CASSFQGANEKLFF
CDR3nt: TGTGCCAGCAGCTTCCAGGGAGCTAATGAAAAACTGTTTTTT

j_gene: TRBJ1-3
v_gene: TRBV6-5
d_gene: -
abundance: many
CDR3aa: CASSYRSSGNTIYF
CDR3nt: TGTGCCAGCAGTTACCGGAGCTCTGGAAACACCATATATTTT

j_gene: TRBJ2-1
v_gene: TRBV14
d_gene: -
abundance: -
CDR3aa: CASNQATLYNEQFF
CDR3nt: TGTGCCAGCAACCAAGCGACTCTTTACAATGAGCAGTTCTTC

j_gene: TRBJ1-2
v_gene: TRBV5-1
d_gene: -
abundance: -
CDR3aa: CACKIGTATPGGRGYTF
CDR3nt: TGCGCCTGCAAGATCGGGACGGCTACCCCGGGGGGTCGTGGCTACACCTTC

j_gene: TRBJ2-2
v_gene: TRBV12-3/TRBV12-4
d_gene: -
abundance: many
CDR3aa: CASAAGWNTGELFF
CDR3nt: TGTGCCAGCGCAGCGGGTTGGAACACCGGGGAGCTGTTTTTT

j_gene: TRBJ2-2
v_gene: TRBV11-3
d_gene: -
abundance: -
CDR3aa: CASSLGDFNTGELFF
CDR3nt: TGTGCCAGCAGCTTAGGGGATTTTAACACCGGGGAGCTGTTTTTT

j_gene: TRBJ1-2
v_gene: TRBV10-3
d_gene: -
abundance: -
CDR3aa: CAISGDNISYGYTF
CDR3nt: TGTGCCATCAGTGGTGACAACATTAGCTATGGCTACACCTTC

j_gene: TRBJ1-1
v_gene: TRBV29-1
d_gene: -
abundance: -
CDR3aa: CSVESSFTGPNTHAFF
CDR3nt: TGCAGCGTAGAGAGTTCTTTTACAGGGCCGAACACTCACGCTTTCTTT

j_gene: TRBJ2-1
v_gene: TRBV11-2
d_gene: -
abundance: -
CDR3aa: CASSLLVSLSYDEQFF
CDR3nt: TGTGCCAGCAGCCTACTAGTGTCTCTCTCCTACGATGAGCAGTTCTTT

j_gene: TRBJ1-4
v_gene: TRBV30
d_gene: -
abundance: -
CDR3aa: CAWSGSQRNEKLFF
CDR3nt: TGTGCCTGGTCAGGGAGCCAAAGGAATGAAAAACTGTTTTTT

j_gene: TRBJ2-2
v_gene: TRBV24-1
d_gene: -
abundance: -
CDR3aa: CATSVSSSVSRAGELFF
CDR3nt: TGTGCCACCAGTGTTTCGAGCTCAGTTTCTAGAGCCGGGGAGCTGTTTTTT

j_gene: TRBJ1-4
v_gene: TRBV6-6
d_gene: -
abundance: few
CDR3aa: CASSRGGENEKLFF
CDR3nt: TGTGCCAGCAGCCGGGGGGGGGAGAATGAAAAACTGTTTTTT

j_gene: TRBJ1-4
v_gene: TRBV4-2
d_gene: -
abundance: many
CDR3aa: CASSQLVGEKLFF
CDR3nt: TGTGCCAGCAGCCAACTCGTCGGGGAAAAACTGTTTTTT

j_gene: TRBJ2-1
v_gene: TRBV30
d_gene: -
abundance: -
CDR3aa: CAWSRVHNEQLF
CDR3nt: TGTGCCTGGAGCCGTGTCCACAATGAGCAGCTCTTC

j_gene: TRBJ2-1
v_gene: TRBV29-1
d_gene: TRBD1
abundance: -
CDR3aa: CSVEVMQGASEHFF
CDR3nt: TGCAGCGTTGAAGTGATGCAGGGGGCTAGTGAGCACTTCTTC

j_gene: TRBJ2-1
v_gene: TRBV4-1
d_gene: -
abundance: -
CDR3aa: CASSQDAPETEQFF
CDR3nt: TGCGCCAGCAGCCAGGACGCTCCGGAGACCGAGCAGTTCTTC

j_gene: TRBJ2-3
v_gene: TRBV28
d_gene: -
abundance: -
CDR3aa: CASSWISATDTQYF
CDR3nt: TGTGCCAGCAGTTGGATTAGCGCCACAGATACGCAGTATTTT

j_gene: TRBJ1-5
v_gene: TRBV5-6
d_gene: -
abundance: -
CDR3aa: CVSSRQLGNQPQHF
CDR3nt: TGTGTCAGCAGCCGACAGTTGGGCAATCAGCCCCAGCATTTT

j_gene: TRBJ2-7
v_gene: TRBV5-1
d_gene: TRBD2
abundance: -
CDR3aa: CASSWSGRANYEQYF
CDR3nt: TGCGCCAGCAGCTGGAGCGGGAGGGCCAACTACGAGCAGTACTTC

j_gene: TRBJ2-5
v_gene: TRBV28
d_gene: -
abundance: once
CDR3aa: CASSLRRLQETQYF
CDR3nt: TGTGCCAGCAGCCTTAGACGGCTCCAAGAGACCCAGTACTTC

j_gene: TRBJ1-1
v_gene: TRBV29-1
d_gene: -
abundance: -
CDR3aa: CSVGPGWGMRNEAIF
CDR3nt: TGCAGCGTAGGTCCAGGGTGGGGGATGAGGAATGAAGCTATCTTT

j_gene: TRBJ2-7
v_gene: TRBV5-1
d_gene: -
abundance: -
CDR3aa: CASRPLLGTKYEQYF
CDR3nt: TGCGCCAGCCGACCACTACTAGGGACAAAGTACGAGCAGTACTTC

j_gene: TRBJ2-5
v_gene: TRBV14
d_gene: -
abundance: few
CDR3aa: CASSHIQETQYF
CDR3nt: TGTGCCAGCAGCCACATCCAGGAGACCCAGTACTTC

j_gene: TRBJ2-1
v_gene: TRBV11-1
d_gene: -
abundance: few
CDR3aa: CASAQRSSSYNERFF
CDR3nt: TGTGCCAGCGCCCAGCGGTCGAGCTCCTACAATGAGCGGTTCTTC

j_gene: TRBJ2-1
v_gene: TRBV28
d_gene: TRBD2
abundance: few
CDR3aa: CASRSSGGTYNEQFF
CDR3nt: TGTGCCAGCAGGAGTAGCGGGGGAACCTACAATGAGCAGTTCTTC

j_gene: TRBJ1-2
v_gene: TRBV4-1
d_gene: -
abundance: -
CDR3aa: CASNQGFFRDGEGYGYTF
CDR3nt: TGCGCCAGCAACCAAGGGTTCTTCAGGGACGGTGAAGGCTATGGCTACACCTTC

j_gene: TRBJ2-2
v_gene: TRBV11-2
d_gene: -
abundance: -
CDR3aa: CASSLRALTGELFF
CDR3nt: TGTGCCAGCAGCTTAAGGGCCTTGACCGGGGAGCTGTTTTTT

j_gene: TRBJ1-2
v_gene: TRBV20-1
d_gene: -
abundance: -
CDR3aa: CSARVGDYGYTF
CDR3nt: TGCAGTGCTAGGGTCGGAGACTATGGCTACACCTTC

j_gene: TRBJ2-6
v_gene: TRBV11-2
d_gene: -
abundance: -
CDR3aa: CASSLGAARLSGANVLSF
CDR3nt: TGTGCCAGCAGCTTAGGGGCAGCCCGACTCTCTGGGGCCAACGTCCTGAGTTTC

j_gene: TRBJ2-7
v_gene: TRBV12-5
d_gene: -
abundance: many
CDR3aa: CASGLETCSYEQYF
CDR3nt: TGTGCTAGTGGTTTGGAAACTTGCTCCTACGAGCAGTACTTC

j_gene: TRBJ2-1
v_gene: TRBV2
d_gene: -
abundance: -
CDR3aa: CASSAQNNEQFF
CDR3nt: TGTGCCAGCAGTGCCCAGAACAATGAGCAGTTCTTC

j_gene: TRBJ2-2
v_gene: TRBV11-2
d_gene: TRBD1
abundance: -
CDR3aa: CASNQNRGHTGELFF
CDR3nt: TGTGCCAGCAACCAAAACAGGGGCCACACCGGGGAGCTATTTTTT

j_gene: TRBJ1-1
v_gene: TRBV11-3
d_gene: -
abundance: -
CDR3aa: CVSNTHRGRNTEAFF
CDR3nt: TGTGTCAGCAACACCCACCGGGGAAGGAACACTGAAGCTTTCTTT

j_gene: TRBJ1-5
v_gene: TRBV24-1
d_gene: -
abundance: -
CDR3aa: CATSGFGGQPQHF
CDR3nt: TGTGCCACCAGTGGCTTCGGGGGTCAGCCCCAGCATTTT

j_gene: TRBJ2-5
v_gene: TRBV7-8
d_gene: -
abundance: -
CDR3aa: CASSLVWWWEEETQYF
CDR3nt: TGTGCCAGCAGCTTAGTGTGGTGGTGGGAGGAAGAGACCCAGTACTTC

j_gene: TRBJ2-1
v_gene: TRBV2
d_gene: -
abundance: -
CDR3aa: CASKDRDEQFF
CDR3nt: TGTGCCAGCAAGGACAGAGATGAGCAGTTCTTC

j_gene: TRBJ2-7
v_gene: TRBV11-2
d_gene: TRBD2
abundance: once
CDR3aa: CASRRLAGVFNEQYF
CDR3nt: TGTGCCAGCAGACGTCTAGCGGGAGTGTTCAACGAGCAGTACTTC

j_gene: TRBJ2-7
v_gene: TRBV7-9
d_gene: TRBD2
abundance: -
CDR3aa: CASNPGWEGEQYF
CDR3nt: TGTGCCAGCAACCCGGGCTGGGAGGGTGAGCAGTACTTC

j_gene: TRBJ2-3
v_gene: TRBV6-1
d_gene: -
abundance: -
CDR3aa: CASCVGIRTDTQYF
CDR3nt: TGTGCCAGCTGTGTAGGAATTCGGACAGATACGCAGTATTTT

j_gene: TRBJ2-3
v_gene: TRBV6-6
d_gene: -
abundance: few
CDR3aa: CASRKEYLTDTQYF
CDR3nt: TGTGCCAGCAGAAAGGAGTATCTCACAGATACGCAGTATTTT

j_gene: TRBJ1-5
v_gene: TRBV10-2
d_gene: -
abundance: few
CDR3aa: CASTQGDGYSNQPQHF
CDR3nt: TGCGCCAGCACCCAAGGGGACGGTTATAGCAATCAGCCCCAGCATTTT

j_gene: TRBJ2-5
v_gene: TRBV11-2
d_gene: -
abundance: -
CDR3aa: CASSSTGTREAQYF
CDR3nt: TGTGCCAGCAGCTCTACAGGGACCCGAGAGGCCCAGTACTTC

j_gene: TRBJ2-5
v_gene: TRBV6-6
d_gene: -
abundance: many
CDR3aa: CASGSPGGREETQYF
CDR3nt: TGTGCCAGCGGCAGTCCCGGGGGTAGAGAAGAGACCCAGTACTTC

j_gene: TRBJ2-4
v_gene: TRBV6-2/TRBV6-3
d_gene: -
abundance: few
CDR3aa: CASSVNTLLAKNIQYF
CDR3nt: TGTGCCAGCTCGGTGAACACCCTCCTAGCCAAAAACATTCAGTACTTC

j_gene: TRBJ1-3
v_gene: TRBV5-1
d_gene: -
abundance: few
CDR3aa: CASSLKRTSGNTIYF
CDR3nt: TGCGCCAGCAGCTTGAAACGGACTTCTGGAAACACCATATATTTT

j_gene: TRBJ1-1
v_gene: TRBV5-5
d_gene: TRBD1
abundance: -
CDR3aa: CASSFGTGLTEAFF
CDR3nt: TGTGCCAGCAGCTTCGGGACAGGCCTCACTGAAGCTTTCTTT

j_gene: TRBJ1-5
v_gene: TRBV30
d_gene: -
abundance: -
CDR3aa: CAWSAGGNQPQHF
CDR3nt: TGTGCCTGGAGTGCAGGGGGCAATCAGCCCCAGCATTTT

j_gene: TRBJ1-1
v_gene: TRBV5-1
d_gene: -
abundance: -
CDR3aa: CASSLAVRVNTEAFF
CDR3nt: TGCGCCAGCAGCTTGGCCGTGAGGGTGAACACTGAAGCTTTCTTT

j_gene: TRBJ2-3
v_gene: TRBV7-9
d_gene: TRBD1
abundance: -
CDR3aa: CASSSVGTGLADTLYF
CDR3nt: TGTGCCAGCAGCTCCGTGGGGACAGGGCTAGCGGATACGCTGTATTTT

j_gene: TRBJ2-5
v_gene: TRBV4-3
d_gene: TRBD1
abundance: -
CDR3aa: CASSLIRGQGVYF
CDR3nt: TGTGCCAGCAGCCTAATCCGAGGCCAGGGGGTTTACTTC

j_gene: TRBJ2-7
v_gene: TRBV12-3/TRBV12-4
d_gene: TRBD2
abundance: -
CDR3aa: CASSLYGRHDEQYF
CDR3nt: TGTGCCAGCAGTTTGTACGGGAGGCACGACGAGCAGTACTTC